The 24 T cell receptor beta chains below come from one sample, sequenced in a study of blood T cell repertoires in COVID-19 (dated by TCRdb to 2020 to 2022). The library was made by the immunoSEQ multiplex PCR assay. In TCRdb, the immuneACCESS table is reduced to in-frame sequences with V and J assigned. These tables do not hold every clone; where another copy was compared, an unresolved V gene accounts for under half, and the others remain unexplained. The sample data list a few hundred thousand clones, and roughly 84% of these were observed just once. Of the sample, roughly 2.3% is held by the ten largest clones. Sequencing was performed on peripheral blood. Receptors originate from an older woman with acute or convalescent COVID-19.

The rearrangement uses TRBV15 and TRBJ1-4; TRBD1 matches at 12 bases. V gave up 0 bases and J gave up 8 bases; unmatched junction bases: 10. CDR1 is LNHNV, CDR2 YYDKDF, per germline (reference sequence). This CDR3 spans 18 amino acids. CDR3 bases: TGTGCCACCAGCAGAGATGGGAGATTCGGGACAGGGGGCGAAAAACTGTTTTTT. It specifies CATSRDGRFGTGGEKLFF.

This chain connects TRBV11-2 to TRBJ1-6, with 8 bases fitting TRBD1. The CDR3 is 15 residues long. Trimming took 3 bases from V and 7 from J; bases not matched to a gene: 5. In germline, CDR1 is SGHAT, CDR2 FQNNGV. The CDR3 is CASSFSGQGNSPLHF. The CDR3 DNA is TGTGCCAGCAGCTTTTCAGGACAGGGAAATTCACCCCTCCACTTT. Looking up the rest from reference TRBV11-2 and TRBJ1-6 gives the full variable domain: EAGVAQSPRYKIIEKRQSVAFWCNPISGHATLYWYQQILGQGPKLLIQFQNNGVVDDSQLPKDRFSAERLKGVDSTLKIQPAKLEDSAVYLCASSFSGQGNSPLHFGNGTRLTVT.

Turning to this clone: An end of the junction differs from the germline gene, which may be a read error. This sequence joins TRBV14 and TRBJ1-2; D unresolved. CDR1 is SGHDN, CDR2 FVKESK, per germline. The CDR3 runs 11 residues. The CDR3 nucleotides read TGTGCCAGCAGCCAAGGCCTCAGGCCCTTCTTC. This encodes CASSQGLRPFF.

CDR3 nucleotides: TGCAGCGCAGGGACACAAACGAACACCGGGGAGCTGTTTTTT. Protein product: CSAGTQTNTGELFF. The V call is TRBV29-1, the J call TRBJ2-2; D might be TRBD1 (6 bases). The ends were cut back, 7 bases at V and 0 bases at J, with 12 bases in the middle. The CDR3 is 14 residues long. Germline loops: CDR1 SQVTM, CDR2 ANQGSEA.

The gene calls are TRBV4-1 and TRBJ2-3, with TRBD2 matching 12 bases. V trimming: 4 bases; J trimming: 1 base; junction bases outside the gene matches: 0. Germline CDR1 is MGHRA and CDR2 is YSYEKL. The CDR3 consists of 15 residues. The CDR3 reads CASSRTSGGTDTQYF. The CDR3 bases are TGCGCCAGCAGCCGGACTAGCGGGGGCACAGATACGCAGTATTTT.

Concerning this clone itself: At one end, the junction sequence differs from germline, possibly due to a read error. The chain recombines TRBV12-3 or TRBV12-4 with TRBJ1-4; no clear D gene. There are 13 residues in the CDR3. CDR3 nucleotides: TGTGCCAGCAGCATGGGAGGGAATGGAAAACTGTTTTTT. Amino acids: CASSMGGNGKLFF.

This clone showed up just once. V and J are TRBV7-6 and TRBJ2-1; TRBD2 matches 10 bases. This CDR3 comprises 17 residues. Germline V gene data show CDR1 as SGHVS and CDR2 as FNYEAQ. The V gene end was trimmed by 1 base and the J gene end by 13 bases; junction bases not matched to a gene: 16. The CDR3 region is CASSLDGAGGPAASQFF. The DNA of the CDR3 is TGTGCCAGCAGCTTAGATGGAGCGGGGGGGCCGGCGGCTTCCCAGTTCTTC.

The DNA of the CDR3 is TGTGCCAGCAGCTTAGATATGGTTCGGGAGCAGTTCTTC. Translation: CASSLDMVREQFF. The chain has TRBV11-2 and TRBJ2-1; D remains ambiguous. Germline V CDR1 and CDR2: SGHAT, FQNNGV. Trimming removed 0 bases from V and 10 bases from J, with 10 bases in between. This CDR3 comprises 13 residues.

In this sample, this clone turned up once. The chain recombines TRBV10-3 with TRBJ2-3; tentative D call: TRBD1 (6 bases). The CDR3 length is 19 residues. Trimming took off 4 bases at V and 0 bases at J, with 23 bases between the two ends. CDR1 is ENHRY and CDR2 is SYGVKD in the germline V gene. This chain's CDR3 is CAISGARDTDSTSTDTQYF. CDR3 nucleotides: TGTGCCATCAGTGGGGCCCGGGACACCGATTCCACTAGCACAGATACGCAGTATTTT.

The chain carries TRBV7-9 and TRBJ1-2, with 9 bases identical to TRBD1. Germline CDR1 SEHNR, CDR2 FQNEAQ (reference sequence). CDR3 length equals 13 residues. Unmatched junction bases numbered 2, after V lost 1 base and J lost 8 bases. CDR3 residues: CASSLGTGVGYTF. In DNA, the CDR3 is TGTGCCAGCAGCTTAGGGACAGGGGTCGGCTACACCTTC.

V and J are TRBV15 and TRBJ1-4; TRBD1 aligns across 8 bases. Germline loops: CDR1 LNHNV, CDR2 YYDKDF (reference sequence). V lost 3 bases, J lost 8 bases, and 8 bases stayed unmatched. This CDR3 spans 15 amino acids. The DNA of the CDR3 is TGTGCCACCAGCAGGGATACAGGGGGAGTGGAAAAACTGTTTTTT. Amino acid sequence: CATSRDTGGVEKLFF.

This sequence joins TRBV4-1 and TRBJ1-5; 9 positions match TRBD1. Germline CDR1 reads MGHRA; CDR2 reads YSYEKL. V lost 4 bases, J lost 2 bases, and 12 bases stayed unmatched. The CDR3 has 18 residues. The CDR3 nucleotides read TGCGCCAGCAGCCCATCCCAGACAGGGGGGAGCGGCAATCAGCCCCAGCATTTT. Protein product: CASSPSQTGGSGNQPQHF.

J is TRBJ2-1 and V is TRBV27; 15 positions agree with TRBD2. CDR1 is MNHEY and CDR2 is SMNVEV in the germline V gene (reference sequence). The length of the CDR3 is 18 residues. Unmatched junction bases numbered 8, after V lost 5 bases and J lost 3 bases. The CDR3 bases are TGTGCCAGCAGTCAACTGGGGACTAGCGGGGGGATCTACAATGAGCAGTTCTTC. The encoded protein is CASSQLGTSGGIYNEQFF.

This chain joins TRBV7-2 and TRBJ1-1; possible D gene TRBD1, 5 bases. This CDR3 comprises 13 residues. Germline V CDR1 and CDR2: SGHTA, FQGNSA. V was trimmed by 2 bases and J by 7 bases, leaving 11 bases between them. CDR3 sequence reads: CASSLRRGGEAFF. As DNA, the CDR3 is TGTGCCAGCAGCTTAAGGAGGGGAGGTGAAGCTTTCTTT.

The chain combines TRBV19 with TRBJ1-5; D possibly corresponds to TRBD1 (5 bases). From germline, CDR1 is LNHDA and CDR2 SQIVND (reference sequence). With 7 bases removed from V and 0 bases from J, the gap between germline ends came to 13 bases. This CDR3 has 15 residues. This CDR3 reads CASKQVPYSNQPQHF. The CDR3 nucleotides read TGTGCCAGTAAACAGGTTCCTTATAGCAATCAGCCCCAGCATTTT.

The chain links TRBV10-3 to TRBJ1-6; unclear D gene. Germline values: CDR1 ENHRY, CDR2 SYGVKD. V lost 1 base, J lost 9 bases, and 10 bases lay in between. This CDR3 spans 14 amino acids. DNA of the CDR3: TGTGCCATCAGTGAGTTTTCGACGGGTTCACCCCTCCACTTT. Translating it yields CAISEFSTGSPLHF.

The chain uses TRBV24-1 and TRBJ2-5, with 7 nucleotides matching TRBD1. The CDR3 runs to 14 residues. Germline values: CDR1 KGHDR, CDR2 SFDVKD. J was trimmed by 4 bases and V by 2 bases; bases with no gene match: 3. The CDR3: CATSDSAGGETQYF. DNA for the CDR3: TGTGCCACCAGTGATTCCGCAGGGGGAGAGACCCAGTACTTC.

The genes are TRBV6-5 and TRBJ2-3; 8 bases are a match to TRBD1. This CDR3 comprises 15 residues. V shed 5 bases and J 3 bases; nucleotides not matched to a gene: 7. CDR1 and CDR2 (germline): MNHEY, SVGAGI. The CDR3 here is CASSTGGPGTDTQYF. CDR3 nucleotides: TGTGCCAGCAGTACAGGGGGACCAGGGACAGATACGCAGTATTTT.

V gene TRBV19 combines with J gene TRBJ2-1; 7 bases agree with TRBD1. CDR3 length: 16 amino acids. V lost 2 bases and J lost 2; bases outside the gene matches: 6. Germline CDR1 and CDR2: LNHDA and SQIVND (reference sequence). CDR3 DNA sequence: TGTGCCAGTAGTATACCCCAGGGGGTGACCTACAATGAGCAGTTCTTC. Its translation: CASSIPQGVTYNEQFF. The whole variable domain, filled in from reference TRBV19 and TRBJ2-1, reads DGGITQSPKYLFRKEGQNVTLSCEQNLNHDAMYWYRQDPGQGLRLIYYSQIVNDFQKGDIAEGYSVSREKKESFPLTVTSAQKNPTAFYLCASSIPQGVTYNEQFFGPGTRLTVL.

This chain connects TRBV11-2 to TRBJ1-1; D is unresolved. The germline gives CDR1 SGHAT, CDR2 FQNNGV. The CDR3 loop spans 14 amino acids. Trimming cost V 4 bases and J 1 base, with 10 bases left between them. CDR3 nucleotide sequence: TGTGCCAGCAGCTCGCGGAGGGAGAACACTGAAGCTTTCTTT. This translates into CASSSRRENTEAFF.

The chain uses TRBV6-2 or TRBV6-3 and TRBJ1-5; D not resolved. Germline V gives CDR1 MNHEY, CDR2 SVGEGT. The germline V and J ends were trimmed by 4 bases and 4 bases, with 5 bases remaining between them. This CDR3 region has 12 residues. Here the CDR3 reads CASSSVNQPQHF. The CDR3 DNA sequence: TGTGCCAGCAGTTCGGTAAATCAGCCCCAGCATTTT.

This sequence joins TRBV11-3 and TRBJ2-2, with D possibly matching TRBD2 (6 bases). CDR1 and CDR2 (germline): SGHNT, YENEEA. With 5 bases removed from V and 3 bases from J, the gap between germline ends came to 19 bases. CDR3 length equals 17 residues. This CDR3 reads CASSLTPGRRDTGELFF. Here the CDR3 DNA reads TGTGCCAGCAGCCTTACCCCAGGGAGGAGGGACACCGGGGAGCTGTTTTTT.

The rearrangement joins TRBV5-1 to TRBJ1-1, with D possibly being TRBD1 (5 bases). CDR3 length: 13 amino acids. Germline-derived CDR1 and CDR2 are SGHRS and YFSETQ. The ends were cut back, 0 bases at V and 11 bases at J, with 14 bases in the middle. CDR3 residues: CASSLDRTAAAFF. As DNA, the CDR3 is TGCGCCAGCAGCTTGGACAGGACCGCGGCGGCTTTCTTT. The full variable domain, its missing parts supplied by reference TRBV5-1 and TRBJ1-1, is KAGVTQTPRYLIKTRGQQVTLSCSPISGHRSVSWYQQTPGQGLQFLFEYFSETQRNKGNFPGRFSGRQFSNSRSEMNVSTLELGDSALYLCASSLDRTAAAFFGQGTRLTVV.

This rearrangement joins TRBV2 to TRBJ2-7; maybe TRBD2 (5 bases). With 3 bases removed from V and 8 bases from J, the gap between germline ends came to 17 bases. The CDR3 has 14 amino acids. The germline gives CDR1 SNHLY, CDR2 FYNNEI. CDR3 residues: CASSDSRAGKKQYF. The CDR3 region has the DNA TGTGCCAGCAGTGATTCAAGGGCCGGGAAAAAGCAGTACTTC.